This TCR beta chain was identified in a study of blood T cell repertoires in COVID-19. This table comes from immunoSEQ multiplex PCR, and its TCRdb copy is limited to in-frame clones, with some not included. This table holds around 390,000 clones, roughly 89% found once. V gave up 7 bases and J gave up 5 bases, with 24 bases separating them. This CDR3 is 16 amino acids long. Germline CDR1 is SEHNR and CDR2 is FQNEAQ (reference sequence). The receptor comes from a woman between 45 and 60 years old who had recovered from COVID-19. Sequenced input: PBMCs or T cells enriched from blood (not recorded which). The chain recombines TRBV7-9 with TRBJ2-7, with TRBD1 as a possible D gene (6 bases). CDR3: CASTPTGQWGPNEQYF. CDR3 nucleotides: TGTGCCAGCACGCCTACAGGACAGTGGGGTCCCAACGAGCAGTACTTC.